The present T cell receptor beta chain was sequenced within a study of identifying expanded T cells in peripheral blood. For this clone: Its antigen is undetermined.

Whole-study findings and limits: About 1.3 clones differed between technical replicates, versus about 16 and 19 over time. Variance in clone template counts between approximately two-week samples significantly increased with total template count across all healthy donors.

During the collection period, no donor immune events like infections were recorded. CDR1 and CDR2 (germline): LGHNT, FRNRAP. With 7 bases clipped from V and 4 bases from J, the junction kept 12 bases outside the gene matches. The CDR3 length is 16 residues. Assay: immunoSEQ multiplex PCR; the TCRdb copy retains only in-frame clones and omits some. The table includes some 100,000 clones, 88% detected once. The origin of this receptor is a person aged 18-70 years in good health. This chain uses TRBV12-5 with TRBJ2-5; 10 bases are shared with TRBD2. Specimen: blood. The CDR3 sequence: CASARRGASGGETQYF. The DNA of the CDR3 is TGTGCTAGTGCCCGGCGGGGGGCTAGCGGGGGAGAGACCCAGTACTTC.